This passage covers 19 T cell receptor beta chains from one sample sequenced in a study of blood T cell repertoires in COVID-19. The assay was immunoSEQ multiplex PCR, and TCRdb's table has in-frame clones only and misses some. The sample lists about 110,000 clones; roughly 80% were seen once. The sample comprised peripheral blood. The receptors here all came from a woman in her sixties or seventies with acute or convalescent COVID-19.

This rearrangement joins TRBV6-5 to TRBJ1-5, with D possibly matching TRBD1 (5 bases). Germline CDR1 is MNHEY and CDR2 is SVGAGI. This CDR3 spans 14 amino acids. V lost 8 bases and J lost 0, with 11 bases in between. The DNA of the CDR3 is TGTGCCAGCTCAGGGCTCTATAGCAATCAGCCCCAGCATTTT. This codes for CASSGLYSNQPQHF.

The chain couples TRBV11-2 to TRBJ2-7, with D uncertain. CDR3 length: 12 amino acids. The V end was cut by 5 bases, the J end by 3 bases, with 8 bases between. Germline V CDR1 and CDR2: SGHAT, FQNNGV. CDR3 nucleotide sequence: TGTGCCAGCAGCCCGTCAGTCTACGAGCAGTACTTC. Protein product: CASSPSVYEQYF.

CDR3 nucleotide sequence: TGTGCCAGCAGTTTAGGACAGGGGTTTGCGCAAGGGGAGCTGTTTTTT. Encoded protein: CASSLGQGFAQGELFF. This chain links TRBV28 with TRBJ2-2, with 9 bases fitting TRBD1. J lost 8 bases, V lost 2 bases, and 9 bases had no gene match. Germline V gene data show CDR1 as MDHEN and CDR2 as SYDVKM. CDR3 length: 16 amino acids.

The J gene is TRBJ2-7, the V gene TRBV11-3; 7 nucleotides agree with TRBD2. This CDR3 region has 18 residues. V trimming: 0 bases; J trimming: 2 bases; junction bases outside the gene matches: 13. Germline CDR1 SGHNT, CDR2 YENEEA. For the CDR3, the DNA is TGTGCCAGCAGCTTAGATTGGGGGGGGGAGGCTAATACCTACGAGCAGTACTTC. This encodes CASSLDWGGEANTYEQYF.

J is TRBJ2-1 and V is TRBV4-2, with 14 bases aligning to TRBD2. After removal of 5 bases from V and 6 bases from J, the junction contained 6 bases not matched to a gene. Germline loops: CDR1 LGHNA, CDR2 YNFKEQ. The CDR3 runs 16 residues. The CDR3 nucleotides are TGTGCCAGCAGCGCTATGGGACTAGCGGGAGTCAATGAGCAGTTCTTC. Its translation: CASSAMGLAGVNEQFF.

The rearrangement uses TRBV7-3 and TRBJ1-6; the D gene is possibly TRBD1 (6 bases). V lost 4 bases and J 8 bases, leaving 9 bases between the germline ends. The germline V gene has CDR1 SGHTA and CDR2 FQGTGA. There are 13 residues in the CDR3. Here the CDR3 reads CASSSDSHSPLHF. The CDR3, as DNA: TGTGCCAGCAGCTCGGACAGCCATTCACCCCTCCACTTT.

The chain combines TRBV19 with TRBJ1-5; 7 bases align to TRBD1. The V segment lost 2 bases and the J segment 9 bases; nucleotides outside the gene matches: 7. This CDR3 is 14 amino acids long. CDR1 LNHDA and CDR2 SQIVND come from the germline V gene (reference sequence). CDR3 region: CASSIKTGNRPQHF. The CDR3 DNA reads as TGTGCCAGTAGTATAAAGACAGGGAACCGGCCCCAGCATTTT.

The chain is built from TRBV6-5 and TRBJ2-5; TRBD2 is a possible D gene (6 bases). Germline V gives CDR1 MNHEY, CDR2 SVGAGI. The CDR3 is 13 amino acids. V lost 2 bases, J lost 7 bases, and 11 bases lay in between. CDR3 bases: TGTGCCAGCAGTTACAGTTGGAGGGGGACCCAGTACTTC. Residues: CASSYSWRGTQYF.

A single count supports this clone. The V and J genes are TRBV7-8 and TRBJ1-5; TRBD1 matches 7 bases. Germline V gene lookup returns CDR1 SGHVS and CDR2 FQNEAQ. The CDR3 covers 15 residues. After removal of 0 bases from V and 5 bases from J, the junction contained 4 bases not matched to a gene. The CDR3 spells CASSLALRGDQPQHF. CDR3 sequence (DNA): TGTGCCAGCAGCTTAGCTCTCAGGGGGGATCAGCCCCAGCATTTT. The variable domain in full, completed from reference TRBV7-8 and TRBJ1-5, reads GAGVSQSPRYKVAKRGQDVALRCDPISGHVSLFWYQQALGQGPEFLTYFQNEAQLDKSGLPSDRFFAERPEGSVSTLKIQRTQQEDSAVYLCASSLALRGDQPQHFGDGTRLSIL.

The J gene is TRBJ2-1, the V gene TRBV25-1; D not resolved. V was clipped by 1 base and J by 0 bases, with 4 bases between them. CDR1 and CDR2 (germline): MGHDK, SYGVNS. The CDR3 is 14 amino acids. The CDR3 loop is CASSESGSYNEQFF. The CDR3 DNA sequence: TGTGCCAGCAGTGAATCGGGCTCCTACAATGAGCAGTTCTTC.

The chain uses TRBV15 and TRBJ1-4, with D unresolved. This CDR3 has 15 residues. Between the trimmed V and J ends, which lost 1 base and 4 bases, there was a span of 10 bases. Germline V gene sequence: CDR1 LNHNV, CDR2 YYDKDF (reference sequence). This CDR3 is CATSRVSSYNEKLFF. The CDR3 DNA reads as TGTGCCACCAGCAGAGTCTCGAGTTATAATGAAAAACTGTTTTTT.

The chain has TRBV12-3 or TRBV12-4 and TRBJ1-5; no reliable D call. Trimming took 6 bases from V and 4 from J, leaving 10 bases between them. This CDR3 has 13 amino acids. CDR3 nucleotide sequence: TGTGCCAGCAGCCCTACCGGGAATCAGCCCCAGCATTTT. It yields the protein CASSPTGNQPQHF.

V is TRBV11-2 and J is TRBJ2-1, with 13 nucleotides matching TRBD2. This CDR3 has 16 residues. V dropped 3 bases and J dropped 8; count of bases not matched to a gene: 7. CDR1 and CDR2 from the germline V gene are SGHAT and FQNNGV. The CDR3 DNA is TGTGCCAGCAGCTTGCAACTAGCGGGGGGGATAGATGAGCAGTTCTTC. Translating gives CASSLQLAGGIDEQFF.

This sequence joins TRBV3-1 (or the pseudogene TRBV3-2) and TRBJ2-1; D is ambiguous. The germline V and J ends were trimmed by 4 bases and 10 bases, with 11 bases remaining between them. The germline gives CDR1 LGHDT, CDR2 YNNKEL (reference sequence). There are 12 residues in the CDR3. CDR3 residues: CASSLLSREQFF. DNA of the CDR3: TGTGCCAGCAGCCTCCTATCCCGGGAGCAGTTCTTC.

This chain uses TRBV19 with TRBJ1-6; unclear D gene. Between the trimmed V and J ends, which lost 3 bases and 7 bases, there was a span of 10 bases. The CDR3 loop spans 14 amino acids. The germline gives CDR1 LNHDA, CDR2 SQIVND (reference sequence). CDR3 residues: CASSIPGMNSPLHF. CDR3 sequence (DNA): TGTGCCAGTAGTATCCCGGGTATGAATTCACCCCTCCACTTT.

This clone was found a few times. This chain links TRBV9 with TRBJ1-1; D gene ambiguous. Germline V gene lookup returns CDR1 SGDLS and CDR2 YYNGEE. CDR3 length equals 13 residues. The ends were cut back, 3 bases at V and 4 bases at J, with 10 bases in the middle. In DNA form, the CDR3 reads TGTGCCAGCAGCGATCAGTATGGCACTGAAGCTTTCTTT. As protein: CASSDQYGTEAFF.

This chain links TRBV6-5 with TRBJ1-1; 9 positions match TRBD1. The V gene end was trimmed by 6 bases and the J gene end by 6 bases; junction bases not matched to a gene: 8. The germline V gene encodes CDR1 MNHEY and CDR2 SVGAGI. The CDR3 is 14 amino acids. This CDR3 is CASSPGTGYPEAFF. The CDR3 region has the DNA TGTGCCAGCAGCCCCGGGACAGGGTATCCTGAAGCTTTCTTT.

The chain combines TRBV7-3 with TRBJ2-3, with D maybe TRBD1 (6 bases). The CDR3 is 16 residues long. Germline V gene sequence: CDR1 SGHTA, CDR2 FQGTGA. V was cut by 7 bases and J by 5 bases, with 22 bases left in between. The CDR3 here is CASTQFAGVPGDTQYF. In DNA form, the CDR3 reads TGTGCCAGCACCCAATTTGCAGGGGTTCCTGGAGATACGCAGTATTTT.

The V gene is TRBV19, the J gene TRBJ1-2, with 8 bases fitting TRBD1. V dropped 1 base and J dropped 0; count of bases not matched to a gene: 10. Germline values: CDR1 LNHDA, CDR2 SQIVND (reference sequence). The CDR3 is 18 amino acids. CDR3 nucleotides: TGTGCCAGTAGTATAGTCCCCAGGGGGCCCCTGTCTAACTATGGCTACACCTTC. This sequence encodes CASSIVPRGPLSNYGYTF. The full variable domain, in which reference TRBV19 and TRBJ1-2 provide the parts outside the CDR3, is DGGITQSPKYLFRKEGQNVTLSCEQNLNHDAMYWYRQDPGQGLRLIYYSQIVNDFQKGDIAEGYSVSREKKESFPLTVTSAQKNPTAFYLCASSIVPRGPLSNYGYTFGSGTRLTVV.